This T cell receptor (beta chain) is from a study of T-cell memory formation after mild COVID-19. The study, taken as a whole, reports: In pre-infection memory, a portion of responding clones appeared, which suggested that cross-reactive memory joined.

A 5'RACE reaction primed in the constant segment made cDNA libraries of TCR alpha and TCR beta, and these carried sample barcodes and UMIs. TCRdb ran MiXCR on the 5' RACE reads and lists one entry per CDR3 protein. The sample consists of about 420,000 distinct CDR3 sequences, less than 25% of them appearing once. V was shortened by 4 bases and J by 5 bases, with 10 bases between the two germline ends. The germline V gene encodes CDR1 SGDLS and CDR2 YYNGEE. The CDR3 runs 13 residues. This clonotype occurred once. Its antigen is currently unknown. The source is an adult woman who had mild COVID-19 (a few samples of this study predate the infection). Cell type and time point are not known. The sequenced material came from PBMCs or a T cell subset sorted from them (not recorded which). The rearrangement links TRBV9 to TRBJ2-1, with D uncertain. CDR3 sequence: CASSSRLDNEQFF. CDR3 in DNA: TGTGCCAGCAGCTCAAGACTGGACAATGAGCAGTTCTTC.